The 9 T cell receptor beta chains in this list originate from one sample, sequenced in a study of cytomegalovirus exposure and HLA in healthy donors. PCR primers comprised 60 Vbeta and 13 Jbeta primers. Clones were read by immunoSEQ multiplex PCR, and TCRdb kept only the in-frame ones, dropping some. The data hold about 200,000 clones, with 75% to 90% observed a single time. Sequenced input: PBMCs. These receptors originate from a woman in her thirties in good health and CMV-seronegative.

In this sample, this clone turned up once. This CDR3 reads CASRTGTSAYNEQFF. The CDR3 DNA sequence: TGTGCCAGCAGAACCGGGACTAGCGCCTACAATGAGCAGTTCTTC. V gene TRBV28 combines with J gene TRBJ2-1; the match to TRBD2 covers 10 bases. The CDR3 consists of 15 residues. Germline V gene sequence: CDR1 MDHEN, CDR2 SYDVKM. V lost 6 bases and J lost 2; bases outside the gene matches: 4.

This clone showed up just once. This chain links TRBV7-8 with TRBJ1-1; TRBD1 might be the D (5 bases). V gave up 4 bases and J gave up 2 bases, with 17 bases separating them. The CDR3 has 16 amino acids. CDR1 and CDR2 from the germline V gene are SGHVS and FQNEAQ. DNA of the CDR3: TGTGCCAGCAGCTCATCCCCTCCGGGGGTTAACACTGAAGCTTTCTTT. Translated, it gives CASSSSPPGVNTEAFF.

The CDR3 DNA sequence: TGTGCCAGCCGGGCGGGTCGGGACACTGAAGCTTTCTTT. It yields the protein CASRAGRDTEAFF. The rearrangement uses TRBV28 and TRBJ1-1; no reliable D call. The germline gives CDR1 MDHEN, CDR2 SYDVKM. The germline V and J ends were trimmed by 8 bases and 3 bases, with 13 bases remaining between them. The length of the CDR3 is 13 residues.

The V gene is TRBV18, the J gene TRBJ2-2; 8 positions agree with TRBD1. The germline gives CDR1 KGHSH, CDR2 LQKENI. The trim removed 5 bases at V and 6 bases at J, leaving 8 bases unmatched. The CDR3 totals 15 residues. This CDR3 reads CASSGTGTGAGELFF. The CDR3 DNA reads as TGTGCCAGCTCAGGAACCGGGACAGGAGCCGGGGAGCTGTTTTTT.

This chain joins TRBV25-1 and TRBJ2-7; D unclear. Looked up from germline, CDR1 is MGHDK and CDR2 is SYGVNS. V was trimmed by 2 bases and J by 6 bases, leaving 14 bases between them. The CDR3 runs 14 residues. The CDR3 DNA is TGTGCCAGCAGTGAAGTAAATAGCCCGGGCGAGCAGTACTTC. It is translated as CASSEVNSPGEQYF.

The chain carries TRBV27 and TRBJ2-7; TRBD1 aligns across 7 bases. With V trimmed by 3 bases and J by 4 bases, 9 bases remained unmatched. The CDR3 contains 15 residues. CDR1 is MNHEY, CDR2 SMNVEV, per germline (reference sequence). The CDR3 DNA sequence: TGTGCCAGCAGTTTTGCAGGGACAGAAGGTTACGAGCAGTACTTC. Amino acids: CASSFAGTEGYEQYF.

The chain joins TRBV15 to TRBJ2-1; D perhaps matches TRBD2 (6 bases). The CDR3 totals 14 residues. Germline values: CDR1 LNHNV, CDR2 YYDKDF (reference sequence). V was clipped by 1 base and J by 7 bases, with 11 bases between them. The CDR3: CATSRGGDGNEQFF. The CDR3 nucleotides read TGTGCCACCAGCAGAGGCGGGGATGGGAATGAGCAGTTCTTC.

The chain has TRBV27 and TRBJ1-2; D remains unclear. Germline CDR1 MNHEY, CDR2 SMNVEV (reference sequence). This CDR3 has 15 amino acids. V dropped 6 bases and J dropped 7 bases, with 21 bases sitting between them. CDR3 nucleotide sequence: TGTGCCAGCAGGCGACTGGGCGGCGACTATCCTGGCTACACCTTC. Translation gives CASRRLGGDYPGYTF.

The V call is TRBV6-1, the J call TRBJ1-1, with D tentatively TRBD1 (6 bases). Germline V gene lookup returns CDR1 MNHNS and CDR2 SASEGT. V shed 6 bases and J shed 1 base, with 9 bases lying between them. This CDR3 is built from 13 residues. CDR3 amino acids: CASRQGTNTEAFF. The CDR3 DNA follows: TGTGCCAGCAGACAGGGTACGAACACTGAAGCTTTCTTT.